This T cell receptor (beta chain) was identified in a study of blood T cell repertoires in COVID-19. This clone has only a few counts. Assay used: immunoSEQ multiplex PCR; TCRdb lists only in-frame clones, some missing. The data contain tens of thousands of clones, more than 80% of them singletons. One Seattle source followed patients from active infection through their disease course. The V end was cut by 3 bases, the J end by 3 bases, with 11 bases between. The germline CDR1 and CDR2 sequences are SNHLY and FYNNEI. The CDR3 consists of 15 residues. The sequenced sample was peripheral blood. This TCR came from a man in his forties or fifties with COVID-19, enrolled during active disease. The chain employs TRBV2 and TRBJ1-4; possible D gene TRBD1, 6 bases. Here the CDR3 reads CASSESGQPNEKLFF. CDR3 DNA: TGTGCCAGCAGTGAGAGTGGACAGCCTAATGAAAAACTGTTTTTT.